One and the same sample provided the 6 T cell receptor beta chains below, sequenced in a study of T cell changes during pregnancy in multiple sclerosis. Sequencing was performed with immunoSEQ multiplex PCR; in TCRdb, only in-frame clones are kept and a portion is missing. The table includes some 100,000 clones, approximately 94% detected once. Sequenced here: peripheral blood, sampled in the second trimester of pregnancy. These receptors all come from a female donor with multiple sclerosis, enrolled in a pregnancy study.

This clone was seen only a few times. The chain carries TRBV2 and TRBJ2-2, with D possibly matching TRBD2 (6 bases). The V gene's germline CDR1 is SNHLY and CDR2 FYNNEI. Trimming stripped 6 bases from V and 2 bases from J, with 22 bases between. The CDR3 totals 18 residues. DNA of the CDR3: TGTGCCAGCAGCCACTCGACTAGTCGGGGGATAAACACCGGGGAGCTGTTTTTT. Its protein product is CASSHSTSRGINTGELFF.

The chain has TRBV30 and TRBJ2-3; possible D gene TRBD2, 5 bases. V dropped 0 bases and J dropped 2 bases, with 24 bases sitting between them. The length of the CDR3 is 19 residues. Looked up from germline, CDR1 is GTSNPN and CDR2 is SVGIG (reference sequence). This CDR3 is CAWSVGPFLGVMSTDTQYF. In DNA form, the CDR3 reads TGTGCCTGGAGTGTAGGCCCTTTCTTGGGAGTTATGTCCACAGATACGCAGTATTTT.

The V and J genes are TRBV5-6 and TRBJ2-7; 10 positions match TRBD1. Looked up from germline, CDR1 is SGHDT and CDR2 is YYEEEE. Trimming removed 1 base from V and 2 bases from J; junction bases left unmatched: 9. The CDR3 sequence is 17 residues long. CDR3 nucleotide sequence: TGTGCCAGCAGCTTGTTCCCTACCGGGACAGGGGCCTACGAGCAGTACTTC. Amino acids: CASSLFPTGTGAYEQYF.

This sequence joins TRBV4-2 and TRBJ1-2, with D possibly TRBD1 on 6 matching bases. V lost 1 base to trimming and J lost 7 bases, with 16 bases between them. CDR1 is LGHNA and CDR2 is YNFKEQ in the germline V gene. The CDR3 sequence is 15 residues long. The CDR3 DNA sequence: TGTGCCAGCAGCCAAGTATCTCAGGGGCAGGGTGGCTACACCTTC. Its protein is CASSQVSQGQGGYTF.

CDR3 nucleotide sequence: TGTGCCAGTAGTATCGGCCCTACGGCGGGGGCTTTCTTT. Translation: CASSIGPTAGAFF. The chain is built from TRBV19 and TRBJ1-1; D gene uncertain. Trimming took 3 bases from V and 11 from J, leaving 16 bases between them. The CDR3 is made up of 13 amino acids. CDR1 is LNHDA, CDR2 SQIVND, per germline (reference sequence).

The chain links TRBV6-5 to TRBJ2-5; 7 bases are shared with TRBD1. CDR3 length: 15 amino acids. Germline trimming cut 4 bases from V and 5 bases from J; bases unmatched to any gene: 10. Germline CDR1 and CDR2: MNHEY and SVGAGI. CDR3: CASSSRQGGMETQYF. As DNA, the CDR3 is TGTGCCAGCAGTTCCCGACAGGGTGGGATGGAGACCCAGTACTTC.